Presented here are 27 T cell receptor beta chains from one specimen sequenced in a study of cytomegalovirus exposure and HLA in healthy donors. Use of 60 Vbeta and 13 Jbeta primers characterized the PCR. The table came from immunoSEQ multiplex PCR; TCRdb's copy has only in-frame clones and leaves some out. The sample carries tens of thousands of clones, roughly 80% recorded once. The sample taken for sequencing was PBMCs. The receptors here all came from a man in his forties or fifties in good health and CMV-seronegative.

This clone was seen only once. The chain links TRBV7-6 to TRBJ1-3; D is undetermined. With 8 bases removed from V and 0 bases from J, the gap between germline ends came to 11 bases. Germline lookup yields CDR1 SGHVS and CDR2 FNYEAQ. The CDR3 covers 14 residues. The CDR3 DNA reads as TGTGCCAGCCGGGGTTTTTCCTCTGGAAACACCATATATTTT. It is translated as CASRGFSSGNTIYF.

J is TRBJ2-7 and V is TRBV6-5, with 8 bases identical to TRBD2. The length of the CDR3 is 15 residues. The V gene end was trimmed by 3 bases and the J gene end by 6 bases; junction bases not matched to a gene: 10. From germline, CDR1 is MNHEY and CDR2 SVGAGI. The CDR3 here is CASSYREGPRSEQYF. CDR3 in DNA: TGTGCCAGCAGTTATCGGGAGGGCCCTCGAAGCGAGCAGTACTTC.

The chain carries TRBV30 and TRBJ2-2, with TRBD1 as a possible D gene (5 bases). The CDR3 covers 13 residues. Germline V gives CDR1 GTSNPN, CDR2 SVGIG (reference sequence). V lost 1 base to trimming and J lost 6 bases, with 9 bases between them. For the CDR3, the DNA is TGTGCCTGGAGTGGACAGAGCGCCGGGGAGCTGTTTTTT. This encodes CAWSGQSAGELFF.

V gene TRBV9 combines with J gene TRBJ2-1; 11 bases map to TRBD2. V dropped 3 bases and J dropped 8; count of bases not matched to a gene: 7. Per germline, CDR1 SGDLS and CDR2 YYNGEE. This CDR3 has 15 residues. CDR3 in amino acids: CASSGELAGVHEQFF. CDR3 DNA: TGTGCCAGCAGCGGAGAACTAGCGGGAGTACATGAGCAGTTCTTC.

The chain combines TRBV5-4 with TRBJ2-2; 8 nucleotides match TRBD2. The CDR3 is 18 amino acids. Germline V lookup: CDR1 SGHNT, CDR2 YYREEE (reference sequence). With V trimmed by 3 bases and J by 5 bases, 15 bases remained unmatched. The CDR3 DNA follows: TGTGCCAGCAGCTCAGGTGACGGCGGGAGGACTCTAACCGGGGAGCTGTTTTTT. This gives the protein CASSSGDGGRTLTGELFF.

The chain uses TRBV15 and TRBJ2-5; possible D gene TRBD1, 5 bases. The CDR3 contains 15 residues. Trimming left V 3 bases short and J 5 bases short, with 16 bases between. The germline V gene encodes CDR1 LNHNV and CDR2 YYDKDF (reference sequence). CDR3 amino acids: CATSSRQPSGETQYF. The CDR3 DNA follows: TGTGCCACCAGCAGTAGACAGCCGTCAGGGGAGACCCAGTACTTC. Based on the CDR3 plus reference TRBV15 and TRBJ2-5, the full variable domain is DAMVIQNPRYQVTQFGKPVTLSCSQTLNHNVMYWYQQKSSQAPKLLFHYYDKDFNNEADTPDNFQSRRPNTSFCFLDIRSPGLGDTAMYLCATSSRQPSGETQYFGPGTRLLVL.

V usage is TRBV9 and J usage is TRBJ2-7; TRBD1 matches at 10 bases. The CDR3 sequence is 22 residues long. Germline V gene lookup returns CDR1 SGDLS and CDR2 YYNGEE. With 4 bases clipped from V and 3 bases from J, the junction kept 28 bases outside the gene matches. This CDR3 is CASSLPSKQRRGQGVPIYEQYF. Written as DNA, the CDR3 is TGTGCCAGCAGCCTTCCCTCGAAACAGAGAAGAGGACAGGGGGTTCCGATCTACGAGCAGTACTTC. Full variable domain (outside the CDR3, taken from reference TRBV9 and TRBJ2-7): DSGVTQTPKHLITATGQRVTLRCSPRSGDLSVYWYQQSLDQGLQFLIQYYNGEERAKGNILERFSAQQFPDLHSELNLSSLELGDSALYFCASSLPSKQRRGQGVPIYEQYFGPGTRLTVT.

The rearrangement joins TRBV27 to TRBJ2-1, with 7 bases lining up with TRBD1. CDR3 size: 16 residues. Trimming at V came to 2 bases and at J to 4 bases, leaving 8 bases not matched to a gene. Germline CDR1 reads MNHEY; CDR2 reads SMNVEV (reference sequence). This chain's CDR3 is CASSLNRDRYYNEQFF. Written as DNA, the CDR3 is TGTGCCAGCAGTTTAAACCGGGACAGATATTACAATGAGCAGTTCTTC.

This clone was found a few times. J is TRBJ1-1 and V is TRBV21-1; the listed D gene, TRBD1, was not tested against the DNA. TRBV21-1 is a recognized pseudogene. The CDR3 runs to 17 residues. CDR3 residues: CASSAPGQNFSNTEAFF. The CDR3, as DNA: TGTGCCAGCAGCGCCCCGGGACAGAACTTTTCGAACACTGAAGCTTTCTTT.

This sequence joins TRBV7-9 and TRBJ2-1; 7 bases agree with TRBD1. The V gene end was trimmed by 8 bases and the J gene end by 10 bases; junction bases not matched to a gene: 17. In germline, CDR1 is SEHNR, CDR2 FQNEAQ (reference sequence). The CDR3 is 15 amino acids. The chain's CDR3 is CASGTTGRISNEQFF. The CDR3 region has the DNA TGTGCCAGCGGCACGACAGGGCGGATATCCAACGAGCAGTTCTTC.

There are a few counts of this clone. This sequence joins TRBV19 and TRBJ2-1, with D perhaps TRBD1 (5 bases). The CDR3 is 16 amino acids. V was clipped by 0 bases and J by 4 bases, with 13 bases between them. Germline CDR1 is LNHDA and CDR2 is SQIVND (reference sequence). CDR3 bases: TGTGCCAGTAGTATAGATTTGGGGCTAACGTACAATGAGCAGTTCTTC. Residues: CASSIDLGLTYNEQFF.

This sequence joins TRBV4-2 and TRBJ2-1, with TRBD2 identical over 10 bases. From germline, CDR1 is LGHNA and CDR2 YNFKEQ. CDR3 size: 14 residues. The trim removed 4 bases at V and 5 bases at J, leaving 2 bases unmatched. CDR3 protein: CASSRGLADNEQFF. The DNA of the CDR3 is TGTGCCAGCAGCCGAGGACTAGCGGACAATGAGCAGTTCTTC.

This clone was counted between two and nine times. The chain joins TRBV6-4 to TRBJ2-3; 9 bases agree with TRBD2. The CDR3 contains 21 residues. The V and J ends lost 2 bases and 2 bases, in that order; junction bases with no gene match: 20. The V gene's germline CDR1 is MRHNA and CDR2 SNTAGT. The CDR3 loop reads CASSDTIMDVGGRALTDTQYF. In nucleotides, the CDR3 is TGTGCCAGCAGTGACACCATTATGGACGTTGGCGGGAGGGCCCTCACAGATACGCAGTATTTT.

This clone occurred once. The chain couples TRBV10-3 to TRBJ1-2; the match to TRBD1 covers 7 bases. The germline V gene has CDR1 ENHRY and CDR2 SYGVKD. This CDR3 is 16 amino acids long. V dropped 3 bases and J dropped 9; count of bases not matched to a gene: 16. The CDR3 DNA reads TGTGCCATCAGTGATTCGACAGGGTCCAGGGGACTCAGCTACACCTTC. This codes for CAISDSTGSRGLSYTF.

V gene TRBV7-9 combines with J gene TRBJ1-5, with D hard to call. Germline V gives CDR1 SEHNR, CDR2 FQNEAQ (reference sequence). Trimming removed 1 base at V and 0 bases at J, with 4 bases between. The CDR3 spans 14 residues. The CDR3 nucleotides are TGTGCCAGCAGCTTAGGGCATAGCAATCAGCCCCAGCATTTT. Translation gives CASSLGHSNQPQHF.

The CDR3: CASTGKSSGNTIYF. The CDR3 bases are TGTGCCAGCACGGGGAAGAGCTCTGGAAACACCATATATTTT. The rearrangement links TRBV28 to TRBJ1-3; no firm D call. V lost 7 bases to trimming and J lost 0 bases, with 10 bases between them. Germline lookup yields CDR1 MDHEN and CDR2 SYDVKM. The CDR3 is 14 amino acids.

The genes are TRBV5-4 and TRBJ1-1, with 8 bases that match TRBD1. CDR3 length equals 13 residues. V lost 10 bases and J lost 0; bases outside the gene matches: 5. Germline-derived CDR1 and CDR2 are SGHNT and YYREEE (reference sequence). CDR3 nucleotides: TGTGCCGGCGCAGGGGGCTTGAACACTGAAGCTTTCTTT. Translation gives CAGAGGLNTEAFF.

The genes are TRBV25-1 and TRBJ2-1; D might be TRBD2 (7 bases). This CDR3 contains 15 residues. The germline gives CDR1 MGHDK, CDR2 SYGVNS. The V end was cut by 8 bases, the J end by 2 bases, with 16 bases between. This CDR3 is CASGRGDTAYNEQFF. As DNA, the CDR3 is TGTGCCAGCGGGAGGGGGGACACGGCCTACAATGAGCAGTTCTTC.

The chain carries TRBV11-2 and TRBJ1-3; D ambiguous. The CDR3 totals 16 residues. CDR1 is SGHAT, CDR2 FQNNGV, per germline. Trimming removed 5 bases at V and 0 bases at J, with 14 bases between. CDR3 in DNA: TGTGCCAGCAGCCCCCCGGGTCCCAGCTCTGGAAACACCATATATTTT. Protein product: CASSPPGPSSGNTIYF.

The chain is built from TRBV7-6 and TRBJ2-1; TRBD2 matches at 12 bases. This CDR3 contains 15 residues. With V trimmed by 5 bases and J by 4 bases, 3 bases remained unmatched. From germline, CDR1 is SGHVS and CDR2 FNYEAQ. CDR3 DNA: TGTGCCAGCAGCAACCTAGCGGGAGGGTACAATGAGCAGTTCTTC. Residues: CASSNLAGGYNEQFF.

The chain recombines TRBV30 with TRBJ2-1; maybe TRBD1 (6 bases). Germline values: CDR1 GTSNPN, CDR2 SVGIG (reference sequence). Trimming stripped 3 bases from V and 4 bases from J, with 16 bases between. The CDR3 has 15 amino acids. Written as DNA, the CDR3 is TGTGCCTGGAGCAAAGGCGGTAGGGGGTACAATGAGCAGTTCTTC. Translated: CAWSKGGRGYNEQFF.

The V call is TRBV29-1, the J call TRBJ2-5, with 7 bases fitting TRBD2. CDR3 length: 13 amino acids. Germline lookup yields CDR1 SQVTM and CDR2 ANQGSEA. Trimming at V came to 1 base and at J to 4 bases, leaving 3 bases not matched to a gene. DNA for the CDR3: TGCAGCGTTGAAGGCGGGAGTGGAGAGACCCAGTACTTC. Its protein is CSVEGGSGETQYF.

This clone was seen only once. V and J are TRBV28 and TRBJ1-1; 7 nucleotides line up with TRBD1. With V trimmed by 3 bases and J by 5 bases, 6 bases remained unmatched. Germline V gene data show CDR1 as MDHEN and CDR2 as SYDVKM. This CDR3 has 14 residues. The CDR3 loop is CASSLMTGRTEAFF. CDR3 nucleotides: TGTGCCAGCAGTTTGATGACAGGGCGTACTGAAGCTTTCTTT.

The chain uses TRBV11-1 and TRBJ1-1; D is unresolved. V lost 2 bases and J 0 bases, leaving 4 bases between the germline ends. The germline V gene encodes CDR1 SGHAT and CDR2 FQDESV (reference sequence). This CDR3 spans 13 amino acids. The CDR3 region is CASSLQVNTEAFF. CDR3 bases: TGTGCCAGCAGCTTACAGGTGAACACTGAAGCTTTCTTT.

This sequence joins TRBV7-8 and TRBJ2-5, with 8 positions matching TRBD1. Germline CDR1 is SGHVS and CDR2 is FQNEAQ. This CDR3 comprises 11 residues. V gave up 3 bases and J gave up 14 bases; unmatched junction bases: 5. The CDR3 DNA is TGTGCCAGCAGCTTCAGGGGGCCGTACTACTTC. It translates to CASSFRGPYYF.

The table lists this clone with a few counts. The gene calls are TRBV30 and TRBJ1-4; weak D call: TRBD1 (5 bases). The V end was cut by 2 bases, the J end by 0 bases, with 13 bases between. The CDR3 totals 16 residues. CDR1 and CDR2 (germline): GTSNPN, SVGIG (reference sequence). CDR3 residues: CAWSYQGRATNEKLFF. The CDR3 DNA reads TGTGCCTGGAGTTATCAGGGCCGAGCAACTAATGAAAAACTGTTTTTT. The variable domain in full, with the rest retrieved from reference TRBV30 and TRBJ1-4, is SQTIHQWPATLVQPVGSPLSLECTVEGTSNPNLYWYRQAAGRGLQLLFYSVGIGQISSEVPQNLSASRPQDRQFILSSKKLLLSDSGFYLCAWSYQGRATNEKLFFGSGTQLSVL.

This clone was seen a few times. The rearrangement uses TRBV6-5 and TRBJ2-5; D is uncertain. Gene TRBJ2-7 matches the end of the DNA better, so the J call may be wrong. The CDR3 extends over 15 amino acids. CDR1 MNHEY and CDR2 SVGAGI come from the germline V gene. In DNA form, the CDR3 reads TGTGCCAGCAGTTACGCGGCAGAAAGCTCCTACGAGCAGTACTTC. Amino acids: CASSYAAESSYEQYF.